This T cell receptor (beta chain) comes out of a study of blood T cells in healthy people across ages. As for this clonotype: Its specificity is not known.

Germline V gene sequence: CDR1 DFQATT, CDR2 SNEGSKA (reference sequence). The CDR3 totals 10 residues. With a J-beta primer mix and a sample-barcoded 5' primer, a second PCR ran about 7 to 12 cycles. Every molecule of cDNA carried a tag from a template-switch adaptor with 12 random nucleotides. Each CDR3 protein is one row after TCRdb ran MiXCR on the 5' RACE reads. The table lists 800,000 to 1,000,000 distinct CDR3 sequences, about 44% of them singletons. Study outcomes and limitations: Since the PBMCs were unsorted, naive and antigen-experienced cells could not be conclusively compared. CMV status of donors was not determined, possibly confounding expanded clonotype changes.

The sequenced sample was blood. The receptor was derived from a man aged 25 to 45 in good health. The chain joins TRBV20-1 to TRBJ2-5; D gene unclear. The CDR3 nucleotides read TGCAGCACCCTTAAAGAGACCCAGTACTTC. Translating it yields CSTLKETQYF.